This T cell receptor (beta chain) emerged from a study of Ad26.COV2.S vaccination and SARS-CoV-2 variants (dated by TCRdb to the early 2020s). In terms of the full investigation: Vaccine-arm donors were drawn from COV1001, a multicentre, randomized, double-blind, placebo-controlled phase I-IIa trial of Ad26.COV2.S in healthy adults. Dosing of Ad26.COV2.S was intramuscular, at either 5x10^10 or 1x10^11 viral particles, delivered as one shot or as two shots spaced 56 days apart. A total of some 30 samples were included in the TCR-sequenced set, comprising roughly 19 Ad26.COV2.S vaccine recipients, 5 placebo recipients and 8 SARS-CoV-2 convalescent individuals. TCRbeta repertoire sequencing was used to assess the specificity and breadth of SARS-CoV-2-reactive T cell receptors after Ad26.COV2.S vaccination. Blinding of investigators to trial group allocation was maintained during experiments and outcome assessment. Trial participants were randomized into five groups of five: low-dose or high-dose Ad26.COV2.S given once or twice, or placebo on both occasions. Study-level results and caveats: After vaccination, spike-specific CD8+ and CD4+ T cell responses were reported to show substantial breadth. Vaccine and placebo recipients had comparable non-spike TCR breadth, which fits with the vaccine containing only spike. Spike-specific TCR breadth was higher in Ad26.COV2.S recipients than in placebo recipients (P = 0.0014). The authors noted that total T cell responses may have been underestimated by the TCR breadth and depth analyses. The study was not powered to compare responses between vaccine doses or regimens.

V is pared back by 2 bases and J by 3 bases, with 6 bases lying between the germline termini. The CDR3 contains 13 residues, cysteine and phenylalanine counted. Only the CDR3 region is kept as DNA, spanning 39 bases read in frame from base 1. The immunoSEQ Assay was the method used to sequence TCRbeta CDR3 regions. After extraction, genomic DNA underwent amplification by bias-controlled multiplex PCR, followed by high-throughput sequencing. The authors processed their data as follows. To quantify the absolute abundance of every unique TCRbeta CDR3 region, sequences were collapsed and filtered. T cell fraction was estimated by normalizing TCRbeta template counts to usable DNA, which was measured by amplifying reference genes present in all nucleated cells. Repertoire TCRs were annotated as SARS-CoV-2-specific by exact matching of V gene, CDR3 amino acid sequence and J gene to a known reactive TCR set. The reference SARS-CoV-2 TCR set was obtained from MIRA and was filtered for enrichment in COVID-19-positive ImmuneCODE repertoires, whereby public or cross-reactive TCRs were removed. Using the MIRA antigens, annotated TCRs were further analysed by specific ORF or by position within an ORF. Breadth was defined as annotated unique rearrangements over total unique productive rearrangements; depth was the summed frequency of those rearrangements. TCR breadth was compared between groups using two-sided Wilcoxon rank-sum tests. TCRdb provides this immuneACCESS table in a form limited to in-frame rearrangements. Some clones are lacking; in checked studies, under half of them reflect an unresolved V gene, and why the rest are absent is not known. The DNA gave D and trimming, while V, J and clone size come from that table. The sample contains about 350,000 clones, approximately 86% of them found a single time. The top ten clones comprise around 10% of the sample.

To note about this clone: Its cognate antigen has yet to be identified. Within one base of it there is no much larger clone, and no base qualities were kept.

Per the publication, the treatment or condition label means: 15 to 20 received Ad26.COV2.S at low or high dose, single or two shots; five or six received placebo; per-sample allocation not given. For vaccine and placebo recipients, the sequenced repertoires came from samples collected on day 63 after the first injection. In Cohort 1b, fewer than 30 adults aged 18-55 years were enrolled at a single site in Boston, USA, between 29 July and 7 August 2020. As a vaccine, Ad26.COV2.S was a replication-incompetent adenovirus type 26 vector that expressed a prefusion-stabilized SARS-CoV-2 spike protein derived from the original Wuhan strain.

The V gene is TRBV12-3 or TRBV12-4 and the J gene is TRBJ2-3, with the D gene too uncertain to name. The clonotype comes from a person aged 18-60 years who received the Ad26.COV2.S COVID-19 vaccine or a placebo. This material consisted of peripheral blood, taken in a trial of Ad26.COV2.S vaccine versus placebo. The sequenced DNA: TGTGCCAGCAGTTTATATGTAACAGATACGCAGTATTTT. Its translation is CASSLYVTDTQYF.